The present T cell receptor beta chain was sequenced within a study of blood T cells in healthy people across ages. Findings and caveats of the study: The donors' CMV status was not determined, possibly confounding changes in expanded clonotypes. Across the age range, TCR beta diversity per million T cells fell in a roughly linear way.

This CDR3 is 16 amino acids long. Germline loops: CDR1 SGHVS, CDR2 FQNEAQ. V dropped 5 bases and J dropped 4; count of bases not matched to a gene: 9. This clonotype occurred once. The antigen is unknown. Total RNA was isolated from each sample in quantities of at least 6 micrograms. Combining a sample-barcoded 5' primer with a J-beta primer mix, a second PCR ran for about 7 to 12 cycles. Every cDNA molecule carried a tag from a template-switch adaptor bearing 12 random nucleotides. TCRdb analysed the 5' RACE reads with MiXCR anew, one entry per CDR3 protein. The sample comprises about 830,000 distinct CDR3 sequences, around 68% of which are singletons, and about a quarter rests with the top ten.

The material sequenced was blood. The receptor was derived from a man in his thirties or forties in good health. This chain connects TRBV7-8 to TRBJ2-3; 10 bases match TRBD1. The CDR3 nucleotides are TGTGCCAGCAGCACGACAGGGGGCCGTAGGGCAGATACGCAGTATTTT. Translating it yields CASSTTGGRRADTQYF.